What follows are 25 T cell receptor beta chains derived from one specimen sequenced in a study of T cell responses to AZD1222 COVID-19 vaccine. Sequencing used immunoSEQ multiplex PCR; TCRdb keeps in-frame clones, though not all of them. Here the sample spans some 150,000 clones, under 95% being singletons. The sequencing here drew on peripheral blood, taken on day 0 of MenACWY control vaccination. The receptors stem from an adult in good health.

CDR3 region: CASSELIWPYEQYF. The CDR3 nucleotides read TGTGCCAGCAGTGAATTAATCTGGCCCTACGAGCAGTACTTC. The V gene is TRBV6-1, the J gene TRBJ2-7; the D is unclear. V lost 2 bases, J lost 2 bases, and 10 bases lay in between. This CDR3 spans 14 amino acids. Germline CDR1 reads MNHNS; CDR2 reads SASEGT.

V is TRBV7-9 and J is TRBJ1-3; D is possibly TRBD1 (6 bases). This CDR3 comprises 15 residues. The germline CDR1 and CDR2 sequences are SEHNR and FQNEAQ (reference sequence). V dropped 5 bases and J dropped 2 bases, with 13 bases sitting between them. The DNA of the CDR3 is TGTGCCAGCAGCCAAAACAGGGCCGCTGGAAACACCATATATTTT. The encoded protein is CASSQNRAAGNTIYF. The variable domain in full, completed from reference TRBV7-9 and TRBJ1-3, reads DTGVSQNPRHKITKRGQNVTFRCDPISEHNRLYWYRQTLGQGPEFLTYFQNEAQLEKSRLLSDRFSAERPKGSFSTLEIQRTEQGDSAMYLCASSQNRAAGNTIYFGEGSWLTVV.

J is TRBJ1-1 and V is TRBV9; D is undetermined. Germline CDR1 SGDLS, CDR2 YYNGEE. CDR3 length: 15 amino acids. V was clipped by 6 bases and J by 1 base, with 16 bases between them. CDR3 in DNA: TGTGCCAGCACCCCCAGTCCCGTCGGGAACACTGAAGCTTTCTTT. Protein product: CASTPSPVGNTEAFF.

This clone was observed a few times. V and J are TRBV7-8 and TRBJ2-7; D uncertain. This CDR3 is built from 14 residues. The V end was cut by 1 base, the J end by 2 bases, with 9 bases between. Germline V lookup: CDR1 SGHVS, CDR2 FQNEAQ. CDR3 residues: CASSLEAVPYEQYF. The CDR3 DNA sequence: TGTGCCAGCAGCTTAGAGGCAGTTCCCTACGAGCAGTACTTC.

V is TRBV19 and J is TRBJ1-5; perhaps TRBD1 as D (6 bases). Germline CDR1 reads LNHDA; CDR2 reads SQIVND (reference sequence). Trimming took 6 bases from V and 6 from J, leaving 18 bases between them. This CDR3 has 15 amino acids. In DNA form, the CDR3 reads TGTGCCAGTAGATATAAAGGGGGTTTGTTTCAGCCCCAGCATTTT. Translated, it gives CASRYKGGLFQPQHF.

The chain carries TRBV2 and TRBJ2-7; the match to TRBD2 covers 7 bases. Germline V gene data show CDR1 as SNHLY and CDR2 as FYNNEI. The ends lost 6 bases at V and 4 bases at J; junction bases unmatched: 6. CDR3 length: 13 residues. Here the CDR3 DNA reads TGTGCCAGCAGGGTGTCTAGCGGATACGAGCAGTACTTC. Its protein is CASRVSSGYEQYF.

The chain uses TRBV5-6 and TRBJ1-1; D perhaps matches TRBD1 (6 bases). The CDR3 has 16 residues. The germline V and J ends were trimmed by 3 bases and 3 bases, with 18 bases remaining between them. The germline CDR1 and CDR2 sequences are SGHDT and YYEEEE. This chain's CDR3 is CASSSGGWGADTEAFF. The CDR3 nucleotides are TGTGCCAGCAGCTCAGGAGGGTGGGGGGCCGACACTGAAGCTTTCTTT.

V is TRBV5-1 and J is TRBJ1-3, with a possible D match to TRBD1 (6 bases). The CDR3 covers 14 residues. Trimming pared 3 bases from V and 3 bases from J, leaving 10 bases between. Germline V gene lookup returns CDR1 SGHRS and CDR2 YFSETQ. CDR3 in DNA: TGCGCCAGCAGCTATGGGACACTTGGAAACACCATATATTTT. It codes for CASSYGTLGNTIYF.

V is TRBV27 and J is TRBJ2-2, with a weak D call TRBD2 (7 bases). In germline, CDR1 is MNHEY, CDR2 SMNVEV (reference sequence). Deletions cut 3 bases from V and 7 bases from J, with 18 bases between. This CDR3 spans 16 amino acids. CDR3 nucleotides: TGTGCCAGCAGTTTTACGGGGGGCCTGGAGGGCGGGGAGCTGTTTTTT. Its translation: CASSFTGGLEGGELFF.

The J gene is TRBJ2-5, the V gene TRBV3-1 (or the pseudogene TRBV3-2); maybe TRBD2 (7 bases). CDR1 LGHDT and CDR2 YNNKEL come from the germline V gene (reference sequence). The CDR3 is made up of 16 amino acids. Trimming took off 0 bases at V and 4 bases at J, with 15 bases between the two ends. The CDR3 sequence: CASSQDIGGGGETQYF. As DNA, the CDR3 is TGTGCCAGCAGCCAAGATATCGGGGGAGGGGGAGAGACCCAGTACTTC.

The chain is built from TRBV28 and TRBJ2-7, with 11 bases fitting TRBD2. Trimming took 6 bases from V and 4 from J; bases not matched to a gene: 5. Germline V gene sequence: CDR1 MDHEN, CDR2 SYDVKM. The CDR3 spans 14 residues. The chain's CDR3 is CASRAGTSGYEQYF. The CDR3 DNA sequence: TGTGCCAGCAGGGCGGGGACTAGCGGTTACGAGCAGTACTTC.

The V gene is TRBV27, the J gene TRBJ2-7; tentatively, D is TRBD2 (7 bases). There are 13 residues in the CDR3. The V gene lost 4 bases and the J gene lost 5 bases, with 12 bases spanning the gap. Germline values: CDR1 MNHEY, CDR2 SMNVEV (reference sequence). The CDR3 here is CASSSAGANEQYF. The DNA of the CDR3 is TGTGCCAGCAGTTCCGCGGGGGCCAACGAGCAGTACTTC.

The rearrangement uses TRBV27 and TRBJ1-1; D is uncertain. Germline V lookup: CDR1 MNHEY, CDR2 SMNVEV (reference sequence). With 1 base removed from V and 9 bases from J, the gap between germline ends came to 15 bases. The CDR3 is 14 amino acids. The CDR3 loop is CASSLFAQAVQAFF. In DNA form, the CDR3 reads TGTGCCAGCAGTTTATTTGCGCAGGCCGTACAAGCTTTCTTT.

The chain joins TRBV29-1 to TRBJ1-1; 7 nucleotides match TRBD1. Germline CDR1 SQVTM, CDR2 ANQGSEA. This CDR3 region has 16 residues. Trimming removed 4 bases from V and 1 base from J; junction bases left unmatched: 12. The DNA of the CDR3 is TGCAGCGTTGTGGAGACAGGGCTTCTCTCGAACACTGAAGCTTTCTTT. It yields the protein CSVVETGLLSNTEAFF.

This chain joins TRBV6-2 or TRBV6-3 and TRBJ1-5; 12 nucleotides agree with TRBD1. The V and J ends lost 6 bases and 6 bases, in that order; junction bases with no gene match: 6. CDR3 size: 15 residues. Germline V lookup: CDR1 MNHEY, CDR2 SVGEGT. CDR3 sequence: CASSNAGQGAQPQHF. The CDR3 DNA reads TGTGCCAGCAGCAACGCGGGACAGGGGGCTCAGCCCCAGCATTTT.

This clone came up once. This chain links TRBV24-1 with TRBJ2-3, with 7 bases that match TRBD2. CDR1 and CDR2 from the germline V gene are KGHDR and SFDVKD. V shed 5 bases, J shed 3 bases, and the junction held 4 bases outside the gene matches. CDR3 length: 14 residues. CDR3 sequence (DNA): TGTGCCACCAGTGGTGTGGGAGGGACAGATACGCAGTATTTT. Amino acids: CATSGVGGTDTQYF.

This chain links TRBV6-1 with TRBJ1-4; D gene uncertain. The CDR3 consists of 16 residues. Trimming cost V 3 bases and J 4 bases, with 15 bases left between them. Germline CDR1 MNHNS, CDR2 SASEGT. DNA of the CDR3: TGTGCCAGCAGTGAGGCCTCCGGGATAAGTAATGAAAAACTGTTTTTT. Translating gives CASSEASGISNEKLFF.

V usage is TRBV28 and J usage is TRBJ2-2; D possibly corresponds to TRBD2 (7 bases). The germline V gene has CDR1 MDHEN and CDR2 SYDVKM. This CDR3 contains 15 residues. V was trimmed by 7 bases and J by 7 bases, leaving 19 bases between them. The CDR3 DNA follows: TGTGCCAGCATCCCGGGGGGCAGGGCAATCGGGGAGCTGTTTTTT. This gives the protein CASIPGGRAIGELFF.

This clone was recorded once. The chain uses TRBV20-1 and TRBJ1-2; TRBD1 is a possible D gene (5 bases). The CDR3 extends over 13 amino acids. Between the trimmed V and J ends, which lost 3 bases and 4 bases, there was a span of 12 bases. Germline V gene sequence: CDR1 DFQATT, CDR2 SNEGSKA (reference sequence). The CDR3 nucleotides read TGCAGTGCTAGTGGCCAGGGACCCTATGGCTACACCTTC. Translating gives CSASGQGPYGYTF.

This chain links TRBV29-1 with TRBJ1-2, with 7 bases fitting TRBD1. Trimming removed 8 bases from V and 0 bases from J; junction bases left unmatched: 6. Germline V gives CDR1 SQVTM, CDR2 ANQGSEA. CDR3 length equals 13 residues. The CDR3 sequence: CSTSGQTNYGYTF. CDR3 in DNA: TGCAGCACTTCGGGACAGACTAACTATGGCTACACCTTC.

The V gene is TRBV28, the J gene TRBJ1-2; no reliable D call. CDR1 MDHEN and CDR2 SYDVKM come from the germline V gene. V lost 8 bases and J lost 1, with 11 bases in between. This CDR3 has 13 amino acids. The CDR3 region is CASALAVNYGYTF. Here the CDR3 DNA reads TGTGCCAGCGCTTTGGCGGTTAACTATGGCTACACCTTC.

The chain employs TRBV6-6 and TRBJ1-3; D unclear. The CDR3 is 12 amino acids. The V end was cut by 2 bases, the J end by 4 bases, with 3 bases between. Germline V gives CDR1 MNHNY, CDR2 SVGAGI (reference sequence). CDR3 DNA sequence: TGTGCCAGCAGTTACCACGGAAACACCATATATTTT. Its protein product is CASSYHGNTIYF.

This chain's CDR3 is CASSQGTSGTVTQYF. CDR3 coding DNA: TGTGCCAGCAGCCAAGGGACTAGCGGGACGGTGACCCAGTACTTC. V gene TRBV3-1 (or the pseudogene TRBV3-2) combines with J gene TRBJ2-5, with 12 bases aligning to TRBD2. The V segment lost 1 base and the J segment 7 bases; nucleotides outside the gene matches: 4. CDR1 and CDR2 (germline): LGHDT, YNNKEL (reference sequence). The CDR3 totals 15 residues.

The chain links TRBV28 to TRBJ2-7, with D unclear. The CDR3 sequence is 13 residues long. Germline CDR1 MDHEN, CDR2 SYDVKM. V was shortened by 2 bases and J by 2 bases, with 7 bases between the two germline ends. The CDR3 sequence is CASSLEGPYEQYF. The CDR3 DNA follows: TGTGCCAGCAGTTTAGAAGGTCCCTACGAGCAGTACTTC.

This sequence joins TRBV5-1 and TRBJ1-1; TRBD1 matches at 8 bases. The CDR3 loop spans 13 amino acids. The germline V gene has CDR1 SGHRS and CDR2 YFSETQ. V gave up 2 bases and J gave up 4 bases; unmatched junction bases: 1. CDR3 protein: CASSLTGGTEAFF. In DNA form, the CDR3 reads TGCGCCAGCAGCTTAACAGGGGGCACTGAAGCTTTCTTT.